Sequencing of this T cell receptor beta chain was carried out in a study of blood T cell repertoires in COVID-19. Some clones are missing from TCRdb's copy, which holds only in-frame ones; the method was immunoSEQ multiplex PCR. The sample comprises approximately 72,000 clones, approximately 85% of which are singletons, and about a third rests with the top ten. CDR3 length equals 13 residues. V was clipped by 5 bases and J by 7 bases, with 12 bases between them. The specimen was peripheral blood. This receptor was identified in an elderly woman with active or convalescent COVID-19. This chain joins TRBV12-3 or TRBV12-4 and TRBJ1-5; D is possibly TRBD1 (6 bases). CDR3 coding DNA: TGTGCCAGCAGTCCAGGGGTCGAACAGCCCCAGCATTTT. Its protein is CASSPGVEQPQHF.